Shown below are 17 T cell receptor beta chains from a single sample sequenced in a study of human T cells and chemical hapten exposure. Time point denoted: patch test 2, 6 weeks after DPC sensitization. Stated treatment: therapeutic diphenylcyclopropenone sensitization with weekly scalp DPC. TCRdb independently ran MiXCR on the RACE reads; one entry per CDR3 protein. The repertoire includes roughly 120,000 distinct CDR3 sequences, approximately 8.8% of them detected once, and 2.5% to 3.5% sits in the top ten. Sequenced here: whole blood, sampled in connection with sensitization to the hapten diphenylcyclopropenone (DPC). The source is a woman aged 40 to 50 with alopecia areata. Some clones in this sample may be carry-over from other donors' samples.

V is TRBV5-1 and J is TRBJ1-4, with TRBD1 matching 8 bases. V shed 0 bases, J shed 5 bases, and the junction held 6 bases outside the gene matches. Germline CDR1 SGHRS, CDR2 YFSETQ. This CDR3 has 16 residues. The CDR3 sequence: CASSLAPRQGNEKLFF. CDR3 nucleotide sequence: TGCGCCAGCAGCTTGGCCCCCCGACAGGGGAATGAAAAACTGTTTTTT.

This clonotype has a count of ten or more. The chain couples TRBV10-3 to TRBJ2-7; TRBD2 is a possible D gene (5 bases). CDR3 size: 13 residues. Trimming removed 0 bases at V and 4 bases at J, with 7 bases between. Germline CDR1 is ENHRY and CDR2 is SYGVKD. CDR3 DNA sequence: TGTGCCATCAGTGAGTCAGAGGGTTACGAGCAGTACTTC. Its protein is CAISESEGYEQYF.

There are many counts of this clonotype. CDR3 loop: CASSHGSQETQYF. The CDR3 DNA is TGTGCCAGCAGCCACGGGTCCCAAGAGACCCAGTACTTC. The rearrangement uses TRBV28 and TRBJ2-5, with no clear D. Trimming stripped 6 bases from V and 1 base from J, with 9 bases between. This CDR3 spans 13 amino acids. Germline loops: CDR1 MDHEN, CDR2 SYDVKM.

This chain joins TRBV12-5 and TRBJ2-7; D gene ambiguous. The germline V gene has CDR1 LGHNT and CDR2 FRNRAP. This CDR3 is 17 amino acids long. V lost 4 bases to trimming and J lost 6 bases, with 25 bases between them. CDR3: CASGSHNRTLLGGEQYF. In DNA, the CDR3 is TGTGCTAGTGGTTCGCATAACCGGACGCTATTAGGCGGCGAGCAGTACTTC.

This clonotype was detected once. This may be a read error, as it is one base from a much larger clone. This chain links TRBV7-6 with TRBJ2-3, with 10 bases that match TRBD2. Per the germline V gene, CDR1 is SGHVS and CDR2 is FNYEAQ. The CDR3 consists of 15 residues. CDR3 residues: CVSSTAGGQGDTQYF. The CDR3 region has the DNA TGTGTCAGCAGCACAGCGGGGGGGCAGGGAGATACGCAGTATTTT.

This chain joins TRBV7-6 and TRBJ2-2; TRBD2 might be the D (6 bases). The CDR3 covers 16 residues. With 2 bases removed from V and 5 bases from J, the gap between germline ends came to 15 bases. From germline, CDR1 is SGHVS and CDR2 FNYEAQ. In DNA form, the CDR3 reads TGTGCCAGCAGCTTAACCCAACTAGCACGGACCGGGGAGCTGTTTTTT. Translation: CASSLTQLARTGELFF.

This clonotype was seen more than once but under ten times. The V and J genes are TRBV4-3 and TRBJ2-7, with D hard to call. Germline CDR1 LGHNA, CDR2 YSLEER. Between the trimmed V and J ends, which lost 4 bases and 0 bases, there was a span of 22 bases. CDR3 length equals 18 residues. The DNA for the CDR3 is TGCGCCAGCAGCCCAGAGCCCTCTGGGCAGACGAGCTCCTACGAGCAGTACTTC. Translated: CASSPEPSGQTSSYEQYF.

This clonotype was seen only a few times. The chain is built from TRBV11-3 and TRBJ2-1, with D possibly being TRBD1 (5 bases). The CDR3 is 15 amino acids. The V and J ends lost 4 bases and 7 bases respectively, with 17 bases between them. From germline, CDR1 is SGHNT and CDR2 YENEEA. The CDR3 DNA reads as TGTGCCAGCAGCTCACGCCTAGGGGCTGCAAATGAGCAGTTCTTC. This encodes CASSSRLGAANEQFF.

The chain recombines TRBV6-6 with TRBJ1-3; TRBD1 might be the D (5 bases). V gave up 0 bases and J gave up 4 bases, with 10 bases separating them. Germline V gene lookup returns CDR1 MNHNY and CDR2 SVGAGI (reference sequence). The CDR3 is 15 residues long. The DNA for the CDR3 is TGTGCCAGCAGTTACTCGTCAGGGAGAGGAAACACCATATATTTT. It is translated as CASSYSSGRGNTIYF.

This clonotype was recorded a few times. The CDR3 sequence is CASSLRNTGELFF. The CDR3 DNA follows: TGTGCCAGCAGCTTAAGGAACACCGGGGAGCTGTTTTTT. The V and J genes are TRBV7-2 and TRBJ2-2; D gene ambiguous. Trimming removed 2 bases at V and 1 base at J, with 2 bases between. In germline, CDR1 is SGHTA, CDR2 FQGNSA. This CDR3 spans 13 amino acids.

This clonotype was recorded many times. The V gene is TRBV6-1, the J gene TRBJ2-1; TRBD2 matches 12 bases. J was trimmed by 7 bases and V by 7 bases; bases with no gene match: 11. CDR1 MNHNS and CDR2 SASEGT come from the germline V gene. CDR3 length: 16 residues. CDR3 sequence reads: CASTASGGAGGNEQFF. The DNA of the CDR3 is TGTGCCAGCACAGCTAGCGGGGGGGCCGGAGGGAATGAGCAGTTCTTC.

This clonotype was seen at least ten times. The rearrangement joins TRBV2 to TRBJ2-7; D unresolved. This CDR3 region has 15 residues. Trimming took 6 bases from V and 2 from J, leaving 17 bases between them. Germline values: CDR1 SNHLY, CDR2 FYNNEI. The DNA for the CDR3 is TGTGCCAGCAGCAAAGACACCTCTACCGCCTACGAGCAGTACTTC. Protein: CASSKDTSTAYEQYF.

Worth noting for this clonotype: A much larger clone lies a single base off, so this may be a read error. This chain joins TRBV7-6 and TRBJ1-2; 10 nucleotides agree with TRBD1. The CDR3 sequence is 14 residues long. V shed 4 bases, J shed 8 bases, and the junction held 7 bases outside the gene matches. Germline V CDR1 and CDR2: SGHVS, FNYEAQ. The CDR3 loop is CASSSVTGGGGYTF. In nucleotides, the CDR3 is TGTGCCAGCAGCTCTGTGACAGGGGGCGGCGGCTACACCTTC.

The V and J genes are TRBV4-3 and TRBJ2-2, with D possibly matching TRBD2 (6 bases). Germline assignment: CDR1 LGHNA and CDR2 YSLEER. Trimming removed 1 base from V and 4 bases from J, with 13 bases in between. The CDR3 has 16 amino acids. Here the CDR3 DNA reads TGCGCCAGCAGCCAAGCCGAGAACGGGGGCACCGGGGAGCTGTTTTTT. Its protein product is CASSQAENGGTGELFF.

The table lists this clonotype with many counts. CDR3 sequence reads: CASSPRYDGAEQFF. The CDR3 bases are TGTGCCAGCAGCCCGCGTTATGATGGTGCTGAGCAGTTCTTC. J is TRBJ2-1 and V is TRBV7-2, with no clear D. This CDR3 is 14 amino acids long. V was trimmed by 5 bases and J by 9 bases, leaving 17 bases between them. The V gene's germline CDR1 is SGHTA and CDR2 FQGNSA.

This clonotype was found many times. The CDR3, as DNA: TGTGCCAGCAGCACCCAGGGAAAACCCAATCAGCCCCAGCATTTT. Amino acid sequence: CASSTQGKPNQPQHF. This chain joins TRBV21-1 and TRBJ1-5; no DNA check was done on the table's D call, TRBD1. TRBV21-1 corresponds to a pseudogene. This CDR3 spans 15 amino acids.

This clonotype was seen ten or more times. The rearrangement uses TRBV18 and TRBJ2-5; 8 bases line up with TRBD1. The CDR3 spans 13 residues. Per germline, CDR1 KGHSH and CDR2 LQKENI. The V gene end was trimmed by 5 bases and the J gene end by 3 bases; junction bases not matched to a gene: 2. CDR3 bases: TGTGCCAGCTCATCGACAGGGGAAGAGACCCAGTACTTC. This sequence encodes CASSSTGEETQYF.